This T cell receptor beta chain was documented in a study of shared clonotypes between healthy human individuals. Study-level points and caveats: Depth was large, yet rarefaction showed that sorted-subset sequencing was incomplete. Several donors showed sharing of 4.5% to 5% of naive CD4 clonotypes. Compared with memory subsets, naive subsets generally had larger estimated richness.

CD45RO negativity and positive selection for CCR7 defined naive CD8 cells, a population that excluded terminally differentiated effector memory CD45RA+ cells. Regarding this clone: Antigen unknown.

Original analysis: From ImmunoSEQ came sequences covering only the junction and carrying no quality scores, so filtering differed. Some clones are missing from TCRdb's copy, which holds only in-frame ones; the method was immunoSEQ multiplex PCR. That table is the source of V, J and clone size, and D and trimming were worked out from the DNA. Of around 2.1 million clones listed, roughly 91% were seen once; the top ten hold 1.7%. V was clipped by 0 bases and J by 6 bases; unmatched bases: 3. The CDR3 is made up of 16 amino acids. From germline, CDR1 is SGHVS and CDR2 FNYEAQ. Sequencing was done on a sample of naive CD8+ T cells from PBMCs. This receptor was obtained from a man aged 18 to 30 in good health. Some clones in this sample may be carry-over from other donors' samples. The chain is built from TRBV7-6 and TRBJ2-1, with 12 positions matching TRBD2. The CDR3 sequence: CASSLATSGSINEQFF. CDR3 coding DNA: TGTGCCAGCAGCTTAGCGACTAGCGGGAGTATCAATGAGCAGTTCTTC. Filled out from reference TRBV7-6 and TRBJ2-1, the complete variable domain reads GAGVSQSPRYKVTKRGQDVALRCDPISGHVSLYWYRQALGQGPEFLTYFNYEAQQDKSGLPNDRFSAERPEGSISTLTIQRTEQRDSAMYRCASSLATSGSINEQFFGPGTRLTVL.